This TCR beta chain was retrieved from a study of T cells in Graves' hyperthyroidism and ophthalmopathy. This clonotype was found many times. Amplification of TCR beta CDR3 regions used RNA as the template. The HTBI primer set served for first-round RT-PCR of the TCR CDR3. One entry per CDR3 protein results from TCRdb running MiXCR on the multiplex PCR reads. The sample holds a few hundred thousand distinct CDR3 sequences, roughly an eighth seen once. This CDR3 is built from 14 residues. Per germline, CDR1 SGHDN and CDR2 FVKESK. Trimming removed 5 bases from V and 1 base from J, with 11 bases in between.

The receptor was isolated from a middle-aged woman with Graves' ophthalmopathy. The specimen sequenced was blood. This chain connects TRBV14 to TRBJ2-5; D is unclear. The CDR3 nucleotides are TGTGCCAGCAGCGCGCTGTCGGTCCAAGAGACCCAGTACTTC. Translation gives CASSALSVQETQYF. The variable domain in full, completed from reference TRBV14 and TRBJ2-5, reads EAGVTQFPSHSVIEKGQTVTLRCDPISGHDNLYWYRRVMGKEIKFLLHFVKESKQDESGMPNNRFLAERTGGTYSTLKVQPAELEDSGVYFCASSALSVQETQYFGPGTRLLVL.